This TCR beta chain was identified in a study of blood T cells in healthy people across ages. The second PCR ran roughly 6 to 11 cycles with a sample-barcoded 5' primer and J-beta primers. TCRdb reanalysed the 5' RACE reads using MiXCR and keeps one entry per CDR3 protein. The data contain approximately 320,000 distinct CDR3 sequences, roughly a quarter of them singletons. The CDR3 extends over 16 amino acids. Germline lookup yields CDR1 SGHRS and CDR2 YFSETQ. V trimming: 0 bases; J trimming: 4 bases; junction bases outside the gene matches: 4. The sample consisted of blood. This TCR was recovered from a woman between 70 and 85 years old in good health. The J gene is TRBJ2-3, the V gene TRBV5-1; TRBD1 agrees at 11 bases. In DNA form, the CDR3 reads TGCGCCAGCAGCTTGGCAGGGACAGGGGGAGCAGATACGCAGTATTTT. This codes for CASSLAGTGGADTQYF.